A single sample gave rise to the 31 T cell receptor beta chains below, sequenced in a study of cytomegalovirus exposure and HLA in healthy donors. Researchers ran the PCR with 60 Vbeta and 13 Jbeta primers. Clones were sequenced by immunoSEQ multiplex PCR, and TCRdb holds only the in-frame ones, with some missing. The repertoire holds 100,000 to 150,000 clones, less than 85% seen once, with roughly 9.6% in the top ten. Specimen: PBMCs. Receptors originate from a man younger than 45 in good health and CMV-seropositive.

The CDR3 here is CASSYGLAGLYDEQFF. The CDR3 coding sequence is TGTGCCAGCAGCTACGGACTAGCGGGGCTATATGATGAGCAGTTCTTC. This chain joins TRBV5-6 and TRBJ2-1, with 12 bases matching TRBD2. The CDR3 totals 16 residues. Germline V gives CDR1 SGHDT, CDR2 YYEEEE. Trimming cost V 3 bases and J 8 bases; bases outside gene matches: 9.

V is TRBV10-3 and J is TRBJ2-7; TRBD1 matches 11 bases. Per the germline V gene, CDR1 is ENHRY and CDR2 is SYGVKD. After removal of 10 bases from V and 7 bases from J, the junction contained 9 bases not matched to a gene. This CDR3 is 13 amino acids long. CDR3 DNA: TGTGCCACGCACGGACAGGGGGCGGGGGAGCAGTACTTC. It yields the protein CATHGQGAGEQYF.

The table lists this clone with a few counts. This sequence joins TRBV2 and TRBJ1-5; 8 bases match TRBD1. The CDR3 totals 13 residues. Per the germline V gene, CDR1 is SNHLY and CDR2 is FYNNEI. J was trimmed by 9 bases and V by 6 bases; bases with no gene match: 7. The CDR3 region has the DNA TGTGCCAGCAGGGCAGGGGGCTCGGGGCCCCAGCATTTT. Its translation is CASRAGGSGPQHF. The variable domain in full, with the rest retrieved from reference TRBV2 and TRBJ1-5, is EPEVTQTPSHQVTQMGQEVILRCVPISNHLYFYWYRQILGQKVEFLVSFYNNEISEKSEIFDDQFSVERPDGSNFTLKIRSTKLEDSAMYFCASRAGGSGPQHFGDGTRLSIL.

V and J are TRBV7-2 and TRBJ1-2; TRBD1 is a possible D gene (5 bases). V shed 6 bases and J shed 5 bases, with 10 bases lying between them. The length of the CDR3 is 12 residues. CDR1 SGHTA and CDR2 FQGNSA come from the germline V gene. The CDR3 spells CASRGVGYGYTF. CDR3 nucleotides: TGTGCCAGCAGAGGGGTGGGGTATGGCTACACCTTC.

The V gene is TRBV28, the J gene TRBJ2-7; TRBD2 matches at 11 bases. Losses at the gene ends were 5 bases for V and 3 bases for J; bases not matched to a gene: 9. Germline CDR1 reads MDHEN; CDR2 reads SYDVKM. The CDR3 spans 16 residues. The CDR3 here is CASSPTTSGGIYEQYF. CDR3 bases: TGTGCCAGCAGTCCCACTACTAGCGGGGGCATCTACGAGCAGTACTTC. The complete variable domain, with remaining parts taken from reference TRBV28 and TRBJ2-7, reads DVKVTQSSRYLVKRTGEKVFLECVQDMDHENMFWYRQDPGLGLRLIYFSYDVKMKEKGDIPEGYSVSREKKERFSLILESASTNQTSMYLCASSPTTSGGIYEQYFGPGTRLTVT.

The V call is TRBV28, the J call TRBJ2-1, with D hard to call. This CDR3 contains 11 residues. The V gene's germline CDR1 is MDHEN and CDR2 SYDVKM. Trimming cost V 6 bases and J 8 bases, with 8 bases left between them. The CDR3 DNA sequence: TGTGCCAGCAGGACTCTGGATGAGCAGTTCTTC. This encodes CASRTLDEQFF.

V gene TRBV4-2 combines with J gene TRBJ2-1; possible D gene TRBD2, 7 bases. The CDR3 is 15 residues long. V was pared by 4 bases and J by 6 bases, with 16 bases between. Germline lookup yields CDR1 LGHNA and CDR2 YNFKEQ. The CDR3 bases are TGTGCCAGCAGCCTTGTAGGGGGGGGGACCAATGAGCAGTTCTTC. Residues: CASSLVGGGTNEQFF.

The chain recombines TRBV5-8 with TRBJ2-1; weak D call: TRBD1 (6 bases). Germline loops: CDR1 SGHTS, CDR2 YDEGEE. Trimming pared 0 bases from V and 5 bases from J, leaving 12 bases between. The CDR3 is made up of 15 amino acids. In nucleotides, the CDR3 is TGTGCCAGCAGCTTGGATCAGGGGTCCCACAATGAGCAGTTCTTC. Translation: CASSLDQGSHNEQFF. The full variable domain, its missing parts supplied by reference TRBV5-8 and TRBJ2-1, is EAGVTQSPTHLIKTRGQQATLRCSPISGHTSVYWYQQALGLGLQFLLWYDEGEERNRGNFPPRFSGRQFPNYSSELNVNALELEDSALYLCASSLDQGSHNEQFFGPGTRLTVL.

V is TRBV4-1 and J is TRBJ1-3; TRBD1 agrees at 7 bases. J gave up 9 bases and V 1 base, and 12 bases lay outside the gene matches. The CDR3 runs to 16 residues. Germline V gives CDR1 MGHRA, CDR2 YSYEKL. This CDR3 is CASSQGRQGAVGTIYF. DNA of the CDR3: TGCGCCAGCAGCCAAGGCCGACAGGGTGCGGTCGGCACCATATATTTT.

This chain joins TRBV10-3 and TRBJ2-1, with TRBD2 matching over 10 bases. Germline CDR1 and CDR2: ENHRY and SYGVKD. The junction had 9 bases not matched to a gene; V was cut back by 4 bases and J by 9 bases. The CDR3 is 15 residues long. CDR3 in DNA: TGTGCCATCAGTGCAGCGGGGGGGCGCTCCGGTGAGCAGTTCTTC. Encoded protein: CAISAAGGRSGEQFF.

J is TRBJ1-5 and V is TRBV9; D unclear. CDR1 is SGDLS, CDR2 YYNGEE, per germline. This CDR3 spans 15 amino acids. The ends were cut back, 4 bases at V and 1 base at J, with 12 bases in the middle. CDR3 sequence: CASSLRGLSNQPQHF. Written as DNA, the CDR3 is TGTGCCAGCAGCTTGCGGGGTTTAAGCAATCAGCCCCAGCATTTT.

The rearrangement joins TRBV29-1 to TRBJ1-6; tentative D call: TRBD1 (6 bases). The V and J ends lost 6 bases and 7 bases respectively, with 10 bases between them. The CDR3 spans 12 residues. The V gene's germline CDR1 is SQVTM and CDR2 ANQGSEA. The CDR3 nucleotides are TGCAGCGTAAGGACAGCCAATTCACCCCTCCACTTT. It is translated as CSVRTANSPLHF.

This clone was observed a handful of times. This chain uses TRBV28 with TRBJ2-2; 8 nucleotides agree with TRBD1. This CDR3 spans 15 amino acids. Trimming removed 5 bases from V and 2 bases from J; junction bases left unmatched: 4. Germline values: CDR1 MDHEN, CDR2 SYDVKM. CDR3 nucleotide sequence: TGTGCCAGCAGTACGGGACAGGCTAACACCGGGGAGCTGTTTTTT. This sequence encodes CASSTGQANTGELFF.

The rearrangement links TRBV4-1 to TRBJ1-5; D unclear. Germline V gene data show CDR1 as MGHRA and CDR2 as YSYEKL. The CDR3 is 14 residues long. V lost 0 bases and J lost 6, with 9 bases in between. CDR3 amino acids: CASSQDRTGQPQHF. CDR3 sequence (DNA): TGCGCCAGCAGCCAAGATCGCACCGGTCAGCCCCAGCATTTT.

The rearrangement joins TRBV18 to TRBJ2-2; a possible D gene is TRBD1 (5 bases). The CDR3 is 15 residues long. The germline gives CDR1 KGHSH, CDR2 LQKENI. V gave up 2 bases and J gave up 2 bases, with 9 bases separating them. In DNA, the CDR3 is TGTGCCAGCTCACCATTAGACAGAAACACCGGGGAGCTGTTTTTT. Its protein is CASSPLDRNTGELFF.

V usage is TRBV5-8 and J usage is TRBJ1-5, with D maybe TRBD1 (6 bases). V dropped 3 bases and J dropped 0 bases, with 10 bases sitting between them. Germline CDR1 reads SGHTS; CDR2 reads YDEGEE. The CDR3 totals 15 residues. The CDR3 sequence: CASSWTANSNQPQHF. CDR3 coding DNA: TGTGCCAGCAGCTGGACAGCGAATAGCAATCAGCCCCAGCATTTT.

This clone was picked up a small number of times. This chain connects TRBV5-8 to TRBJ2-5, with a tentative D call TRBD1 (6 bases). Germline CDR1 SGHTS, CDR2 YDEGEE. With 0 bases removed from V and 1 base from J, the gap between germline ends came to 10 bases. There are 15 residues in the CDR3. The chain's CDR3 is CASSLGRTAQETQYF. The CDR3 nucleotides are TGTGCCAGCAGCTTGGGTCGGACAGCCCAAGAGACCCAGTACTTC. The whole variable domain, remainder taken from reference TRBV5-8 and TRBJ2-5, is EAGVTQSPTHLIKTRGQQATLRCSPISGHTSVYWYQQALGLGLQFLLWYDEGEERNRGNFPPRFSGRQFPNYSSELNVNALELEDSALYLCASSLGRTAQETQYFGPGTRLLVL.

The J gene is TRBJ2-2, the V gene TRBV5-1, with 8 bases that match TRBD1. CDR3 length: 16 residues. Trimming removed 0 bases from V and 4 bases from J; junction bases left unmatched: 5. Germline values: CDR1 SGHRS, CDR2 YFSETQ. The CDR3 nucleotides are TGCGCCAGCAGCTTGGTTGGACAGGGAGCCACCGGGGAGCTGTTTTTT. It encodes CASSLVGQGATGELFF.

The J gene is TRBJ1-5, the V gene TRBV2; D unclear. The CDR3 runs to 14 residues. Germline loops: CDR1 SNHLY, CDR2 FYNNEI. Trimming took off 3 bases at V and 5 bases at J, with 11 bases between the two ends. CDR3 amino acids: CASSDTRRDQPQHF. CDR3 coding DNA: TGTGCCAGCAGTGATACCCGGCGGGATCAGCCCCAGCATTTT. Supplemented by reference TRBV2 and TRBJ1-5, the full variable domain reads EPEVTQTPSHQVTQMGQEVILRCVPISNHLYFYWYRQILGQKVEFLVSFYNNEISEKSEIFDDQFSVERPDGSNFTLKIRSTKLEDSAMYFCASSDTRRDQPQHFGDGTRLSIL.

This clone has a handful of counts. The rearrangement links TRBV5-1 to TRBJ2-5, with unresolved D. V gave up 5 bases and J gave up 2 bases, with 13 bases separating them. This CDR3 has 14 amino acids. CDR1 and CDR2 from the germline V gene are SGHRS and YFSETQ. CDR3 residues: CASRPTTNQETQYF. In DNA, the CDR3 is TGCGCCAGCAGGCCTACGACAAATCAAGAGACCCAGTACTTC.

The chain uses TRBV28 and TRBJ2-3; D possibly corresponds to TRBD2 (5 bases). This CDR3 is built from 14 residues. V was pared by 3 bases and J by 3 bases, with 10 bases between. Germline lookup yields CDR1 MDHEN and CDR2 SYDVKM. CDR3 loop: CASSFEGETDTQYF. DNA of the CDR3: TGTGCCAGCAGTTTCGAGGGTGAAACAGATACGCAGTATTTT.

About this clone: In the same sample, other DNA sequences code for this CDR3. The gene calls are TRBV28 and TRBJ1-2; D is unclear. Between the trimmed V and J ends, which lost 6 bases and 5 bases, there was a span of 10 bases. The germline gives CDR1 MDHEN, CDR2 SYDVKM. The CDR3 sequence is 12 residues long. CDR3 sequence reads: CASRTGGYGYTF. As DNA, the CDR3 is TGTGCCAGCAGGACGGGAGGATATGGCTACACCTTC.

The chain carries TRBV6-1 and TRBJ1-2; possible D gene TRBD1, 5 bases. The germline V gene encodes CDR1 MNHNS and CDR2 SASEGT. The CDR3 loop spans 14 amino acids. Trimming took off 5 bases at V and 3 bases at J, with 13 bases between the two ends. CDR3 protein: CASSPGRSDYGYTF. CDR3 sequence (DNA): TGTGCCAGCAGTCCAGGGAGGAGTGACTATGGCTACACCTTC.

This clone has just one count. This chain connects TRBV5-1 to TRBJ1-4; 7 bases agree with TRBD1. The length of the CDR3 is 15 residues. The V segment lost 4 bases and the J segment 0 bases; nucleotides outside the gene matches: 3. Germline-derived CDR1 and CDR2 are SGHRS and YFSETQ. CDR3 coding DNA: TGCGCCAGCAGCCGCCAGGGGGCAACTAATGAAAAACTGTTTTTT. It translates to CASSRQGATNEKLFF. Together with reference TRBV5-1 and TRBJ1-4, the CDR3 gives the full variable domain: KAGVTQTPRYLIKTRGQQVTLSCSPISGHRSVSWYQQTPGQGLQFLFEYFSETQRNKGNFPGRFSGRQFSNSRSEMNVSTLELGDSALYLCASSRQGATNEKLFFGSGTQLSVL.

The rearrangement uses TRBV6-1 and TRBJ2-7; TRBD1 is a possible D gene (5 bases). The CDR3 is made up of 15 amino acids. Per the germline V gene, CDR1 is MNHNS and CDR2 is SASEGT. V lost 1 base and J 0 bases, leaving 10 bases between the germline ends. The CDR3 DNA reads TGTGCCAGCAGTGAAGAGGGGATACTCTCCTACGAGCAGTACTTC. Translated, it gives CASSEEGILSYEQYF.

This rearrangement joins TRBV9 to TRBJ1-5; no clear D. The CDR3 covers 13 residues. V gave up 0 bases and J gave up 5 bases, with 6 bases separating them. The germline gives CDR1 SGDLS, CDR2 YYNGEE. CDR3 protein: CASSVEEDQPQHF. The CDR3 DNA sequence: TGTGCCAGCAGCGTAGAAGAGGATCAGCCCCAGCATTTT. The variable domain in full, completed from reference TRBV9 and TRBJ1-5, reads DSGVTQTPKHLITATGQRVTLRCSPRSGDLSVYWYQQSLDQGLQFLIQYYNGEERAKGNILERFSAQQFPDLHSELNLSSLELGDSALYFCASSVEEDQPQHFGDGTRLSIL.

CDR3 bases: TGTGCCAGCTCGTCAGGGATGAACACTGAAGCTTTCTTT. Its translation: CASSSGMNTEAFF. This rearrangement joins TRBV18 to TRBJ1-1; possible D gene TRBD1, 5 bases. V was shortened by 6 bases and J by 0 bases, with 8 bases between the two germline ends. Germline lookup yields CDR1 KGHSH and CDR2 LQKENI. This CDR3 has 13 residues.

V is TRBV7-2 and J is TRBJ2-3; D call uncertain. Trimming stripped 4 bases from V and 0 bases from J, with 2 bases between. This CDR3 spans 12 amino acids. CDR1 SGHTA and CDR2 FQGNSA come from the germline V gene. The CDR3 reads CASSSSTDTQYF. CDR3 DNA sequence: TGTGCCAGCAGCTCTAGCACAGATACGCAGTATTTT.

The chain combines TRBV7-6 with TRBJ2-1; D unclear. V shed 1 base and J shed 9 bases, with 4 bases lying between them. From germline, CDR1 is SGHVS and CDR2 FNYEAQ. This CDR3 has 11 residues. As DNA, the CDR3 is TGTGCCAGCAGCTTAGGTATTGAGCAGTTCTTC. This gives the protein CASSLGIEQFF.

The rearrangement uses TRBV9 and TRBJ1-6, with D possibly TRBD1 on 5 matching bases. This CDR3 is 14 amino acids long. Trimming removed 3 bases at V and 5 bases at J, with 9 bases between. Germline CDR1 is SGDLS and CDR2 is YYNGEE. CDR3 residues: CASSETGHNSPLHF. CDR3 sequence (DNA): TGTGCCAGCAGCGAAACAGGACATAATTCACCCCTCCACTTT.

The CDR3 DNA sequence: TGTGCTAGTGGCCCCCCGGGGGAGACTGAAGCTTTCTTT. Translating it yields CASGPPGETEAFF. This sequence joins TRBV12-5 and TRBJ1-1; TRBD1 might be the D (5 bases). Per germline, CDR1 LGHNT and CDR2 FRNRAP. Trimming left V 6 bases short and J 5 bases short, with 13 bases between. CDR3 length equals 13 residues.